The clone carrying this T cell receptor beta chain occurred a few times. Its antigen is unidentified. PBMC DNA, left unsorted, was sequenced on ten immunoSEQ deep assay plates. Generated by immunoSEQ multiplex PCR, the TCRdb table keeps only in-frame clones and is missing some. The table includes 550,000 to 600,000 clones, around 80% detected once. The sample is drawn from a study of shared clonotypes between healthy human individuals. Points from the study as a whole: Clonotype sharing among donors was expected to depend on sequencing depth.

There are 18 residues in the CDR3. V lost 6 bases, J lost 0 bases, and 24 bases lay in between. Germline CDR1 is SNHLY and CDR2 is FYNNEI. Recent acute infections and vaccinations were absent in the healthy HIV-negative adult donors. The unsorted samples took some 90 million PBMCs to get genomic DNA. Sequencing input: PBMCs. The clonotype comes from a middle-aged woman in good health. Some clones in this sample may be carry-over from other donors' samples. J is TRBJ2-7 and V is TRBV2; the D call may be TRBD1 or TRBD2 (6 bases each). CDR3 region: CASRLGTSTGESSYEQYF. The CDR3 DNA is TGTGCCAGCAGGCTTGGGACATCGACGGGGGAAAGCTCCTACGAGCAGTACTTC.